This T cell receptor beta chain was recorded in a study of tumor and adjacent non-tumor tissue in lung cancer. The template was RNA from unsorted bulk tissue. The library came from three nested PCR rounds adapted from ARM-PCR protocols. In TCRdb, the multiplex PCR reads were re-called with MiXCR into one record per CDR3 protein. Of about 120,000 distinct CDR3 sequences in the sample, roughly 64% were seen once. This clonotype was recorded at least ten times. The length of the CDR3 is 12 residues. Germline V lookup: CDR1 DFQATT, CDR2 SNEGSKA (reference sequence). Losses at the gene ends were 3 bases for V and 6 bases for J; bases not matched to a gene: 4.

The chain uses TRBV20-1 and TRBJ2-7; 8 nucleotides align to TRBD1. Sequenced material: lung tumor tissue. The sequence was obtained from a man aged 25-40 years with non-small cell lung cancer. CDR3 loop: CSARGQAGEQYF. The CDR3, as DNA: TGCAGTGCTAGGGGACAGGCGGGCGAGCAGTACTTC.